The 25 T cell receptor beta chains in this list originate from one sample, sequenced in a study of shared clonotypes between healthy human individuals. Profiled with immunoSEQ multiplex PCR; TCRdb holds only in-frame clones, not every one. The sample yields a few hundred thousand clones, 95% to 98% seen once. The sample consisted of naive CD4+ T cells sorted from blood. The subset is: CD45RA+ positively selected. The receptors were sampled from a woman aged 25-40 years in good health.

This clone was seen a few times. The chain has TRBV28 and TRBJ1-1, with 8 bases aligning to TRBD1. The CDR3 has 12 amino acids. The trim removed 8 bases at V and 7 bases at J, leaving 6 bases unmatched. Germline CDR1 and CDR2: MDHEN and SYDVKM. The CDR3 loop reads CASDGQGSEAFF. CDR3 DNA: TGTGCCAGCGATGGACAGGGAAGTGAAGCTTTCTTT.

This rearrangement joins TRBV28 to TRBJ2-7; D gene uncertain. The CDR3 totals 12 residues. Germline V gene lookup returns CDR1 MDHEN and CDR2 SYDVKM. Trimming took off 6 bases at V and 4 bases at J, with 10 bases between the two ends. CDR3 sequence reads: CASRRSVYEQYF. The CDR3 bases are TGTGCCAGCAGGAGGAGTGTTTACGAGCAGTACTTC.

The V and J genes are TRBV4-1 and TRBJ1-6; the D gene is possibly TRBD1 (5 bases). The CDR3 has 16 amino acids. Germline V gene sequence: CDR1 MGHRA, CDR2 YSYEKL. V lost 3 bases, J lost 3 bases, and 12 bases lay in between. DNA for the CDR3: TGCGCCAGCAGCCAGGCGGGTGACAGCTATAATTCACCCCTCCACTTT. Protein: CASSQAGDSYNSPLHF.

The chain uses TRBV23-1 and TRBJ1-2; the match to TRBD1 covers 9 bases. TRBV23-1 carries the ORF label, with uncertain function. V was pared by 2 bases and J by 5 bases, with 9 bases of the junction left unmatched. The CDR3 is made up of 16 amino acids. CDR3 DNA sequence: TGCGCCAGCAGTCAACCACCGGGACAGGGAAGTTATGGCTACACCTTC. Translated, it gives CASSQPPGQGSYGYTF.

This clone was detected only once. The chain carries TRBV18 and TRBJ2-3; 7 nucleotides agree with TRBD2. From germline, CDR1 is KGHSH and CDR2 LQKENI. Trimming took 6 bases from V and 7 from J; bases not matched to a gene: 7. The CDR3 covers 13 residues. As DNA, the CDR3 is TGTGCCAGCTCTCCCCCGGGGGGAAATACGCAGTATTTT. Translated: CASSPPGGNTQYF.

The rearrangement links TRBV5-1 to TRBJ1-4, with 8 bases matching TRBD1. The germline V gene encodes CDR1 SGHRS and CDR2 YFSETQ. This CDR3 has 14 amino acids. The J segment lost 7 bases and the V segment lost 4 bases, leaving 6 bases of the junction unmatched. CDR3 in amino acids: CASSGRGTGEKLFF. The CDR3 DNA reads as TGCGCCAGCAGCGGTCGCGGGACAGGTGAAAAACTGTTTTTT.

The J gene is TRBJ2-7, the V gene TRBV7-8, with 10 nucleotides matching TRBD1. Germline loops: CDR1 SGHVS, CDR2 FQNEAQ. The junction had 14 bases not matched to a gene; V was cut back by 0 bases and J by 6 bases. This CDR3 spans 18 amino acids. DNA for the CDR3: TGTGCCAGCAGCTTAGCTTACGGGACAGGGGCTTTACGGGCCGAGCAGTACTTC. Protein sequence: CASSLAYGTGALRAEQYF.

The chain employs TRBV13 and TRBJ1-6; 7 positions match TRBD1. V shed 2 bases and J 10 bases; nucleotides not matched to a gene: 8. The germline V gene encodes CDR1 PRHDT and CDR2 FYEKMQ (reference sequence). The CDR3 spans 15 residues. CDR3 nucleotide sequence: TGTGCCAGCAGCTTAAGGCGGGACAGAGCCTCACCCCTCCACTTT. Encoded protein: CASSLRRDRASPLHF.

The count of this clone is one. The J gene is TRBJ1-2, the V gene TRBV28, with a possible D match to TRBD1 (5 bases). Germline V gene sequence: CDR1 MDHEN, CDR2 SYDVKM. This CDR3 is 11 amino acids long. V gave up 10 bases and J gave up 2 bases, with 8 bases separating them. The CDR3 DNA reads TGTGCCACCTACAGGAACTATGGCTACACCTTC. It codes for CATYRNYGYTF.

The V call is TRBV30, the J call TRBJ2-7; D is possibly TRBD2 (6 bases). V was shortened by 2 bases and J by 6 bases, with 14 bases between the two germline ends. CDR1 GTSNPN and CDR2 SVGIG come from the germline V gene (reference sequence). This CDR3 spans 13 amino acids. The CDR3 sequence: CAWSRGGVFEQYF. CDR3 nucleotides: TGTGCCTGGAGTAGGGGCGGGGTTTTCGAGCAGTACTTC.

The chain uses TRBV7-8 and TRBJ2-2, with 8 bases fitting TRBD2. There are 16 residues in the CDR3. V was clipped by 1 base and J by 9 bases; unmatched bases: 10. The germline V gene has CDR1 SGHVS and CDR2 FQNEAQ. The CDR3 loop reads CASSLDELAADRELFF. CDR3 DNA sequence: TGTGCCAGCAGCTTAGACGAACTAGCGGCCGATAGGGAGCTGTTTTTT. The complete variable domain, with remaining parts taken from reference TRBV7-8 and TRBJ2-2, reads GAGVSQSPRYKVAKRGQDVALRCDPISGHVSLFWYQQALGQGPEFLTYFQNEAQLDKSGLPSDRFFAERPEGSVSTLKIQRTQQEDSAVYLCASSLDELAADRELFFGEGSRLTVL.

J is TRBJ1-3 and V is TRBV6-1, with TRBD1 identical over 10 bases. The CDR3 is 16 amino acids. Per germline, CDR1 MNHNS and CDR2 SASEGT. V shed 3 bases, J shed 8 bases, and the junction held 10 bases outside the gene matches. This CDR3 reads CASSDPGQGRGDTIYF. CDR3 in DNA: TGTGCCAGCAGTGACCCGGGACAGGGGCGGGGAGACACCATATATTTT.

The chain carries TRBV14 and TRBJ1-1; no clear D gene. The germline CDR1 and CDR2 sequences are SGHDN and FVKESK. The CDR3 runs 16 residues. Trimming took off 0 bases at V and 1 base at J, with 12 bases between the two ends. The CDR3: CASSQDWSRANTEAFF. CDR3 DNA sequence: TGTGCCAGCAGCCAAGATTGGTCGAGGGCGAACACTGAAGCTTTCTTT.

This rearrangement joins TRBV7-2 to TRBJ2-1, with TRBD1 identical over 8 bases. V was pared by 5 bases and J by 7 bases, with 7 bases of the junction left unmatched. The CDR3 consists of 14 residues. Germline-derived CDR1 and CDR2 are SGHTA and FQGNSA. CDR3 sequence: CASSMDRALNEQFF. The CDR3 DNA is TGTGCCAGCAGCATGGACAGGGCCTTGAATGAGCAGTTCTTC. The complete variable domain, with remaining parts taken from reference TRBV7-2 and TRBJ2-1, reads GAGVSQSPSNKVTEKGKDVELRCDPISGHTALYWYRQSLGQGLEFLIYFQGNSAPDKSGLPSDRFSAERTGGSVSTLTIQRTQQEDSAVYLCASSMDRALNEQFFGPGTRLTVL.

This rearrangement joins TRBV28 to TRBJ2-5, with 9 bases lining up with TRBD1. CDR1 is MDHEN and CDR2 is SYDVKM in the germline V gene. This CDR3 spans 14 amino acids. V shed 10 bases, J shed 5 bases, and the junction held 11 bases outside the gene matches. CDR3 protein: CANPTGGIRETQYF. The CDR3 DNA follows: TGTGCCAACCCGACAGGGGGAATCCGGGAGACCCAGTACTTC.

The chain couples TRBV7-2 to TRBJ2-5; D gene uncertain. V was cut by 2 bases and J by 5 bases, with 15 bases left in between. Germline V lookup: CDR1 SGHTA, CDR2 FQGNSA. There are 15 residues in the CDR3. The CDR3 protein is CASSLNPGARETQYF. CDR3 DNA sequence: TGTGCCAGCAGCTTAAATCCCGGAGCCCGGGAGACCCAGTACTTC.

A few counts support this clone. The chain carries TRBV9 and TRBJ2-2, with no clear D. The CDR3 sequence is 11 residues long. The germline V gene has CDR1 SGDLS and CDR2 YYNGEE. Trimming stripped 2 bases from V and 8 bases from J, with 4 bases between. This CDR3 is CASSVPGELFF. The CDR3 DNA sequence: TGTGCCAGCAGCGTCCCTGGGGAGCTGTTTTTT.

This chain links TRBV11-2 with TRBJ1-5; TRBD1 matches 7 bases. The CDR3 totals 14 residues. The trim removed 3 bases at V and 5 bases at J, leaving 4 bases unmatched. Germline CDR1 and CDR2: SGHAT and FQNNGV. The CDR3 nucleotides are TGTGCCAGCAGCTTCCAGGGGGTTGATCAGCCCCAGCATTTT. It encodes CASSFQGVDQPQHF.

This chain uses TRBV29-1 with TRBJ2-1; 8 bases line up with TRBD2. V shed 6 bases, J shed 7 bases, and the junction held 8 bases outside the gene matches. The CDR3 contains 13 residues. Germline lookup yields CDR1 SQVTM and CDR2 ANQGSEA. CDR3 sequence (DNA): TGCAGCGTGCCGGGACTAGGGCTAAATGAGCAGTTCTTC. This codes for CSVPGLGLNEQFF.

The CDR3 DNA sequence: TGTGCCAGCAGCCCCGCCCGGCCGACCCAGTACTTC. Its translation is CASSPARPTQYF. This chain links TRBV11-2 with TRBJ2-5; D not resolved. The CDR3 loop spans 12 amino acids. Germline values: CDR1 SGHAT, CDR2 FQNNGV. Trimming took 5 bases from V and 7 from J, leaving 11 bases between them.

A note on this clone: This sample includes further DNA sequences coding for the same CDR3. The rearrangement links TRBV28 to TRBJ1-2; D is unclear. The CDR3 is 13 residues long. V gave up 2 bases and J gave up 2 bases, with 6 bases separating them. Germline V gene data show CDR1 as MDHEN and CDR2 as SYDVKM. CDR3 in DNA: TGTGCCAGCAGTTTAGGACGGAACTATGGCTACACCTTC. This sequence encodes CASSLGRNYGYTF.

V is TRBV18 and J is TRBJ2-1, with TRBD2 matching 14 bases. CDR3 length: 13 residues. Germline V gene sequence: CDR1 KGHSH, CDR2 LQKENI. The trim removed 3 bases at V and 15 bases at J, leaving 4 bases unmatched. CDR3 in amino acids: CASSPGLAGDLFF. CDR3 sequence (DNA): TGTGCCAGCTCACCGGGACTAGCGGGAGATCTGTTCTTC.

This clone is a singleton in its sample. The chain joins TRBV7-9 to TRBJ2-1, with D perhaps given as TRBD1 or TRBD2 (5 bases each). V shed 5 bases and J shed 0 bases, with 17 bases lying between them. The CDR3 contains 17 residues. Germline CDR1 and CDR2: SEHNR and FQNEAQ (reference sequence). The CDR3 protein is CASSVRGAGNSYNEQFF. The CDR3 nucleotides are TGTGCCAGCAGCGTTAGAGGGGCGGGTAACTCCTACAATGAGCAGTTCTTC.

CDR3 coding DNA: TGTGCCAGCAGTTACTCGGGGACAGGGGTTCGCTACGAGCAGTACTTC. Its translation is CASSYSGTGVRYEQYF. The V gene is TRBV6-5, the J gene TRBJ2-7; 10 positions agree with TRBD1. The CDR3 loop spans 16 amino acids. Germline CDR1 MNHEY, CDR2 SVGAGI. Trimming took 0 bases from V and 3 from J; bases not matched to a gene: 5.

The chain combines TRBV28 with TRBJ2-3; D unclear. This CDR3 contains 16 residues. Trimming removed 1 base at V and 0 bases at J, with 11 bases between. Germline values: CDR1 MDHEN, CDR2 SYDVKM. In DNA, the CDR3 is TGTGCCAGCAGTTTATTGCCTTCCGCCAGCACAGATACGCAGTATTTT. Amino acids: CASSLLPSASTDTQYF.